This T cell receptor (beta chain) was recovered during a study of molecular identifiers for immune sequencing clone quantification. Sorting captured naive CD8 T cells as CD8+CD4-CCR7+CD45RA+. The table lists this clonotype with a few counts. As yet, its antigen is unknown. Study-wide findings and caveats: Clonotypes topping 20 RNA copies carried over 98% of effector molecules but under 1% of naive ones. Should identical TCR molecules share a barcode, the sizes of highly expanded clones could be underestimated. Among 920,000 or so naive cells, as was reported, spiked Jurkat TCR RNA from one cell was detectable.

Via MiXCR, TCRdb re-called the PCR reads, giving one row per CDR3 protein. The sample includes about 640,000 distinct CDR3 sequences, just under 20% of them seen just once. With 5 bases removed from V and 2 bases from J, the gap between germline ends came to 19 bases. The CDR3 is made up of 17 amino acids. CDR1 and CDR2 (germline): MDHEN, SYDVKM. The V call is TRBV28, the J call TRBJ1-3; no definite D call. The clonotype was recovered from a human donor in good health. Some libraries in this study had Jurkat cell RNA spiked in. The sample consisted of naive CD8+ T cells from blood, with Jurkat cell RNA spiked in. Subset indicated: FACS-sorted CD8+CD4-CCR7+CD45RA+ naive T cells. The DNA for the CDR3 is TGTGCCAGCAGTGACCCCTGGCCGGGGTCGGCTGGAAACACCATATATTTT. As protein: CASSDPWPGSAGNTIYF.